This TCR beta chain was identified in a study of blood T cell repertoires in COVID-19. The overall study: From T cells, B-cell-depleted T cells, or PBMCs came the material, which was cDNA or gDNA.

Authors' processing steps: From reference gene primer amplification, estimates of nucleated cell counts were derived. Libraries were prepared by immunoSEQ multiplex PCR; TCRdb keeps only in-frame clonotypes and omits some of them. V and J calls plus clone size are reproduced from that table; the DNA served to infer D and trimming. The table has roughly 120,000 clones, around nine tenths seen once. The junction had 12 bases not matched to a gene; V was cut back by 4 bases and J by 9 bases. The CDR3 loop spans 16 amino acids. CDR1 is MNHEY and CDR2 is SVGAGI in the germline V gene. The chain carries TRBV6-5 and TRBJ2-1, with 10 bases aligning to TRBD1. This TCR derives from a woman between 45 and 65 years old with active or convalescent COVID-19. Sequenced material: peripheral blood. The CDR3 is CASSSPPGQGSREQFF. The CDR3 coding sequence is TGTGCCAGCAGTTCCCCACCGGGACAGGGGTCTCGTGAGCAGTTCTTC.